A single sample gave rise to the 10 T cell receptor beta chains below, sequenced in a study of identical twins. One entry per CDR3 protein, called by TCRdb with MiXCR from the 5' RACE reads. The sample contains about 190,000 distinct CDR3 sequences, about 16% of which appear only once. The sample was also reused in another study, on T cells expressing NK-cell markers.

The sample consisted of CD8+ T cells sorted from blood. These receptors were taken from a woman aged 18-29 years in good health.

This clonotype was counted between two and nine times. The CDR3 DNA follows: TGTGCCAGTGGGGCCGCCTACGAGCAGTACTTC. Translated, it gives CASGAAYEQYF. This chain connects TRBV19 to TRBJ2-7, with a weak D call TRBD1 (5 bases). The V gene's germline CDR1 is LNHDA and CDR2 SQIVND (reference sequence). The CDR3 is 11 residues long. V was trimmed by 8 bases and J by 2 bases, leaving 7 bases between them.

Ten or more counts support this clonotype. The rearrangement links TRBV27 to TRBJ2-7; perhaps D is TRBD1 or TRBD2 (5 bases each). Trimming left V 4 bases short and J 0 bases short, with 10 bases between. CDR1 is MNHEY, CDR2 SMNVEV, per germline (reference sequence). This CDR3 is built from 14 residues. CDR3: CASSYGGSSYEQYF. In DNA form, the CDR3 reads TGTGCCAGCAGTTATGGGGGAAGCTCCTACGAGCAGTACTTC.

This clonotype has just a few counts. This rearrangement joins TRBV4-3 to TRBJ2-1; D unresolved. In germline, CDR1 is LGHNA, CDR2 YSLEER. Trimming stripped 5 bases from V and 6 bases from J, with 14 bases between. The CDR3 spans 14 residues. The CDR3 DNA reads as TGCGCCAGCAGCAGACGCGCGTATCCCAATGAGCAGTTCTTC. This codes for CASSRRAYPNEQFF.

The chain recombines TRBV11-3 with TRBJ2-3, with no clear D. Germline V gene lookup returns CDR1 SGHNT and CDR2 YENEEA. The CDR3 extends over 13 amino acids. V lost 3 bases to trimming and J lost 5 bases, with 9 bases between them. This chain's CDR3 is CASSLVRKDTQYF. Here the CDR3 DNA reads TGTGCCAGCAGCTTGGTCAGGAAAGATACGCAGTATTTT.

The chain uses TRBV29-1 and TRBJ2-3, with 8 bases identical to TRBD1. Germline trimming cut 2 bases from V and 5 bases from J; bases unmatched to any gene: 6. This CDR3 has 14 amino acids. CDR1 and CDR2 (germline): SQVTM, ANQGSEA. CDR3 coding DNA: TGCAGCGTTGAAACCCAGGGGGCGGGAGATACGCAGTATTTT. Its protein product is CSVETQGAGDTQYF.

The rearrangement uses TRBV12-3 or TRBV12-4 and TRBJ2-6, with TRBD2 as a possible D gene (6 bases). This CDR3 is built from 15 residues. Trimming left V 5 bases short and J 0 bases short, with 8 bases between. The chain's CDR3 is CASSGDFSGANVLTF. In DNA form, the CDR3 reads TGTGCCAGCAGTGGGGACTTCTCTGGGGCCAACGTCCTGACTTTC.

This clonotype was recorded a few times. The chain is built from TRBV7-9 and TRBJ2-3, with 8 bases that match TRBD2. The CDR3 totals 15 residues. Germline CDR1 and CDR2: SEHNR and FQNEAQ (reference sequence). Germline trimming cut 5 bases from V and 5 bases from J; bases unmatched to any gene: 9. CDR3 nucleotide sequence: TGTGCCAGCAGCGTTAGCGGGACGTCCCAAGATACGCAGTATTTT. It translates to CASSVSGTSQDTQYF.

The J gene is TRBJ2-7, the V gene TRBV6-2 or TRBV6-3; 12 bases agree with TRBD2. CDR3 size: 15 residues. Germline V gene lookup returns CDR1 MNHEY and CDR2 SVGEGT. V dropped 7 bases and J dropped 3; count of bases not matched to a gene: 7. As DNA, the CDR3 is TGTGCCAGCATCTTACTAGCGGGAGGCCTCTACGAGCAGTACTTC. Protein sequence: CASILLAGGLYEQYF.

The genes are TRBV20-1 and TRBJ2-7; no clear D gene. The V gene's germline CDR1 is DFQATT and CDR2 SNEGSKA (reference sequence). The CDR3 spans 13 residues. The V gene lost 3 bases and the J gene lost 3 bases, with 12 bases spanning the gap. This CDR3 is CSASGPRFYEQYF. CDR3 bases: TGCAGTGCTAGCGGACCCAGATTCTACGAGCAGTACTTC.

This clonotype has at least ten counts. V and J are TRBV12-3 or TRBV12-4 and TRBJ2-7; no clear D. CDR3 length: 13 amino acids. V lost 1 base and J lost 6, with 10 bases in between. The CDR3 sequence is CASSLGTPGEQYF. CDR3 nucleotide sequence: TGTGCCAGCAGTTTAGGTACGCCCGGCGAGCAGTACTTC.